The rows below give T cell receptor beta chains drawn from one sample of a study of siplizumab effects on memory and regulatory T cells. The method was immunoSEQ multiplex PCR; TCRdb's version includes in-frame clones alone and lacks a portion of them. The table includes roughly 97,000 clones, about 93% detected once. The specimen was Tregs sorted from blood. These receptors were collected from a human donor in good health. Both conserved end residues are trimmed from each CDR3.

CDR3aa,j_gene,v_gene
ASSKTGRGDEKLF,TRBJ1-4,TRBV5-4
ASSMDRGTDTQY,TRBJ2-3,TRBV5-1
ASSLDRSNYGYT,TRBJ1-2,TRBV11-2
ASMVGPGDTQY,TRBJ2-3,TRBV2
AWTPGLAIVEQF,TRBJ2-1,TRBV30
ASSPPNRKWDTDTQY,TRBJ2-3,TRBV18
ASRRLAGAYEQY,TRBJ2-7,TRBV2
ASSTVTGVNYGYT,TRBJ1-2,TRBV19
ATSRYTGGSYNEQF,TRBJ2-1,TRBV15
ASTVAGLANTGELF,TRBJ2-2,TRBV19
ATSRDPGNEKLF,TRBJ1-4,TRBV15
ASSLDGPWETQY,TRBJ2-5,TRBV7-3
ASSERESDTEAF,TRBJ1-1,TRBV2
ASSRPGGDTQY,TRBJ2-3,TRBV7-9
ATRQGALGYT,TRBJ1-2,TRBV15
ASSVGQAISYEQY,TRBJ2-7,TRBV9
ASSIASGNYNEQF,TRBJ2-1,TRBV7-9
TSSLPGLSATEAF,TRBJ1-1,TRBV5-6
ASSVAYPGHQPQH,TRBJ1-5,TRBV9
SVSSEGYT,TRBJ1-2,TRBV29-1
ASSLTDTYEQY,TRBJ2-7,TRBV5-4
ASIQFVNTGELF,TRBJ2-2,TRBV6-6
ATSRDRRLAGITGELF,TRBJ2-2,TRBV15
ASTRDSYNSPLH,TRBJ1-6,TRBV25-1
ASSLRTGITDTQY,TRBJ2-3,TRBV5-6
ASSLTGPSSYNEQF,TRBJ2-1,TRBV7-3
ASSDRGSRGRNSNQPQH,TRBJ1-5,TRBV2
ATTYTPNTEAF,TRBJ1-1,TRBV10-3
ASSIGGDYGYT,TRBJ1-2,TRBV13